A single sample gave rise to the 23 T cell receptor beta chains below, sequenced in a study of Ad26.COV2.S vaccination and SARS-CoV-2 variants. Some clones are missing from TCRdb's copy, which holds only in-frame ones; the method was immunoSEQ multiplex PCR. The data hold about 350,000 clones, with roughly 84% observed a single time. Documented treatment: 19 received Ad26.COV2.S at low or high dose, single or two shots; 5 received placebo; per-sample allocation not given. Specimen acquisition occurred on day 63 following the initial vaccine or placebo injection. This specimen consisted of peripheral blood, obtained in a trial of Ad26.COV2.S vaccine versus placebo. The receptors here all came from a person between 18 and 65 years old who received the Ad26.COV2.S COVID-19 vaccine or a placebo.

The rearrangement links TRBV18 to TRBJ2-3; D unclear. Germline V gene lookup returns CDR1 KGHSH and CDR2 LQKENI. This CDR3 is 13 amino acids long. V gave up 5 bases and J gave up 2 bases, with 8 bases separating them. In nucleotides, the CDR3 is TGTGCCAGCTCATCCCAAAACACAGATACGCAGTATTTT. Translated, it gives CASSSQNTDTQYF.

This clone was counted once. J is TRBJ1-1 and V is TRBV29-1; a weak D match, TRBD1 (5 bases). The V and J ends lost 4 bases and 7 bases respectively, with 13 bases between them. Germline assignment: CDR1 SQVTM and CDR2 ANQGSEA. This CDR3 contains 12 residues. For the CDR3, the DNA is TGCAGCGTTGGGTGGGGCGCGGGTGAAGCTTTCTTT. This encodes CSVGWGAGEAFF.

This chain links TRBV6-5 with TRBJ2-2; TRBD1 aligns across 9 bases. The CDR3 consists of 14 residues. With 7 bases clipped from V and 3 bases from J, the junction kept 3 bases outside the gene matches. Germline CDR1 and CDR2: MNHEY and SVGAGI. Written as DNA, the CDR3 is TGTGCCAGCACCCGACAGGGGGACACCGGGGAGCTGTTTTTT. It translates to CASTRQGDTGELFF.

V gene TRBV15 combines with J gene TRBJ2-1; D is possibly TRBD2 (5 bases). Germline V gives CDR1 LNHNV, CDR2 YYDKDF (reference sequence). There are 13 residues in the CDR3. With 6 bases removed from V and 2 bases from J, the gap between germline ends came to 8 bases. The chain's CDR3 is CATRWRTYNEQFF. DNA of the CDR3: TGTGCCACCAGGTGGAGGACCTACAATGAGCAGTTCTTC.

This chain connects TRBV7-9 to TRBJ2-3, with 11 bases that match TRBD2. V lost 1 base and J lost 1; bases outside the gene matches: 1. Germline CDR1 SEHNR, CDR2 FQNEAQ (reference sequence). CDR3 length: 16 amino acids. CDR3 bases: TGTGCCAGCAGCTTAGGACTAGCGGGGCGCACAGATACGCAGTATTTT. It is translated as CASSLGLAGRTDTQYF.

This clone was seen only once. The CDR3 protein is CATSDGQGHDYEQYF. CDR3 DNA sequence: TGTGCCACCAGTGACGGACAGGGGCACGACTACGAGCAGTACTTC. The chain links TRBV24-1 to TRBJ2-7; 9 bases agree with TRBD1. Germline V lookup: CDR1 KGHDR, CDR2 SFDVKD. V was pared by 4 bases and J by 3 bases, with 6 bases of the junction left unmatched. This CDR3 contains 15 residues.

The gene calls are TRBV7-8 and TRBJ2-3, with 14 bases lining up with TRBD2. CDR1 is SGHVS and CDR2 is FQNEAQ in the germline V gene. The CDR3 consists of 20 residues. Trimming cost V 1 base and J 2 bases; bases outside gene matches: 11. CDR3 coding DNA: TGTGCCAGCAGCTTAGTGTTACGGGGACTAGCGGGAGCCGTCACAGATACGCAGTATTTT. Protein: CASSLVLRGLAGAVTDTQYF. The full variable domain, its missing parts supplied by reference TRBV7-8 and TRBJ2-3, is GAGVSQSPRYKVAKRGQDVALRCDPISGHVSLFWYQQALGQGPEFLTYFQNEAQLDKSGLPSDRFFAERPEGSVSTLKIQRTQQEDSAVYLCASSLVLRGLAGAVTDTQYFGPGTRLTVL.

The chain employs TRBV10-2 and TRBJ2-7; maybe TRBD1 (5 bases). This CDR3 comprises 15 residues. V was trimmed by 2 bases and J by 0 bases, leaving 11 bases between them. The germline V gene has CDR1 WSHSY and CDR2 SAAADI. The CDR3 DNA reads as TGCGCCAGCAGTGAGCAGGGCGGAACCTCCTACGAGCAGTACTTC. Translated: CASSEQGGTSYEQYF.

The chain combines TRBV10-3 with TRBJ2-1, with TRBD2 as a possible D gene (5 bases). CDR3 length: 14 residues. With 4 bases removed from V and 2 bases from J, the gap between germline ends came to 9 bases. Germline CDR1 and CDR2: ENHRY and SYGVKD. This chain's CDR3 is CAISVGGTYNEQFF. DNA for the CDR3: TGTGCCATCAGTGTTGGAGGTACCTACAATGAGCAGTTCTTC.

This sequence joins TRBV18 and TRBJ2-2; D is undetermined. CDR3 size: 13 residues. Trimming pared 7 bases from V and 1 base from J, leaving 7 bases between. Looked up from germline, CDR1 is KGHSH and CDR2 is LQKENI. The CDR3 here is CASWTENTGELFF. The DNA of the CDR3 is TGTGCCAGCTGGACGGAGAACACCGGGGAGCTGTTTTTT.

The rearrangement joins TRBV5-1 to TRBJ2-3; D remains unclear. Germline V gene sequence: CDR1 SGHRS, CDR2 YFSETQ. The CDR3 runs 10 residues. Between the trimmed V and J ends, which lost 5 bases and 5 bases, there was a span of 3 bases. In nucleotides, the CDR3 is TGCGCCAGCAGAGGAGATACGCAGTATTTT. Its translation is CASRGDTQYF.

The rearrangement links TRBV10-2 to TRBJ2-1, with TRBD1 matching over 9 bases. The V gene end was trimmed by 5 bases and the J gene end by 4 bases; junction bases not matched to a gene: 9. The CDR3 covers 16 residues. The germline V gene encodes CDR1 WSHSY and CDR2 SAAADI. The chain's CDR3 is CASSRMDRGIYNEQFF. DNA of the CDR3: TGCGCCAGCAGTAGGATGGACAGGGGTATTTACAATGAGCAGTTCTTC.

This clone was found once. This chain joins TRBV6-5 and TRBJ2-5; 9 bases map to TRBD2. The CDR3 length is 15 residues. V trimming: 5 bases; J trimming: 4 bases; junction bases outside the gene matches: 8. In germline, CDR1 is MNHEY, CDR2 SVGAGI. This CDR3 is CASSRRTSVLETQYF. DNA for the CDR3: TGTGCCAGCAGTCGACGGACTAGCGTCTTAGAGACCCAGTACTTC.

This rearrangement joins TRBV5-1 to TRBJ2-5; 12 positions agree with TRBD2. There are 16 residues in the CDR3. Looked up from germline, CDR1 is SGHRS and CDR2 is YFSETQ. V dropped 0 bases and J dropped 1; count of bases not matched to a gene: 1. The CDR3: CASSLGTSGIQETQYF. The CDR3 nucleotides read TGCGCCAGCAGCTTGGGGACTAGCGGGATCCAAGAGACCCAGTACTTC.

The J gene is TRBJ2-1, the V gene TRBV4-3, with 8 bases fitting TRBD2. The CDR3 loop spans 18 amino acids. The germline CDR1 and CDR2 sequences are LGHNA and YSLEER. J gave up 9 bases and V 0 bases, and 16 bases lay outside the gene matches. The CDR3 DNA is TGCGCCAGCAGCCAAGAGCCGGGGGGGCGGATATATGTCGGTGAGCAGTTCTTC. It translates to CASSQEPGGRIYVGEQFF.

This clone was seen just once. This rearrangement joins TRBV7-2 to TRBJ1-2; D perhaps matches TRBD1 (5 bases). CDR1 SGHTA and CDR2 FQGNSA come from the germline V gene. Between the trimmed V and J ends, which lost 2 bases and 5 bases, there was a span of 12 bases. This CDR3 region has 14 residues. CDR3 in DNA: TGTGCCAGCAGCTTATTCCAGGGTTCATATGGCTACACCTTC. It translates to CASSLFQGSYGYTF.

V gene TRBV2 combines with J gene TRBJ1-1; unclear D gene. This CDR3 comprises 13 residues. The V gene lost 2 bases and the J gene lost 4 bases, with 8 bases spanning the gap. Germline V lookup: CDR1 SNHLY, CDR2 FYNNEI. The CDR3 loop is CASSEFRGTEAFF. CDR3 coding DNA: TGTGCCAGCAGTGAATTTCGGGGCACTGAAGCTTTCTTT.

J is TRBJ1-2 and V is TRBV7-2; D ambiguous. Germline V gene lookup returns CDR1 SGHTA and CDR2 FQGNSA. Trimming left V 1 base short and J 7 bases short, with 10 bases between. CDR3 length: 13 amino acids. The chain's CDR3 is CASSLGPSGGYTF. CDR3 coding DNA: TGTGCCAGCAGCTTAGGCCCGTCCGGTGGCTACACCTTC.

The chain recombines TRBV5-4 with TRBJ2-4; 8 bases align to TRBD2. J gave up 4 bases and V 0 bases, and 6 bases lay outside the gene matches. Germline CDR1 and CDR2: SGHNT and YYREEE (reference sequence). The CDR3 has 16 amino acids. This chain's CDR3 is CASSLDSGGPKNIQYF. CDR3 DNA sequence: TGTGCCAGCAGCTTGGACAGCGGGGGCCCGAAAAACATTCAGTACTTC.

V is TRBV7-2 and J is TRBJ1-5; D ambiguous. V was shortened by 6 bases and J by 5 bases, with 14 bases between the two germline ends. This CDR3 region has 14 residues. CDR1 and CDR2 from the germline V gene are SGHTA and FQGNSA. CDR3 bases: TGTGCCAGCAGACCTAGTGGAATCGATCAGCCCCAGCATTTT. As protein: CASRPSGIDQPQHF.

This chain joins TRBV6-1 and TRBJ2-3; tentatively, D is TRBD1 (5 bases). The V end lost 1 base, the J end lost 6 bases, and 8 bases lay between the germline ends. The CDR3 contains 13 residues. Germline V gene lookup returns CDR1 MNHNS and CDR2 SASEGT. The CDR3: CASSEEGPDTQYF. Written as DNA, the CDR3 is TGTGCCAGCAGTGAAGAGGGGCCTGATACGCAGTATTTT.

The sample holds one count of this clone. V is TRBV11-2 and J is TRBJ2-1, with 9 bases aligning to TRBD1. V trimming: 0 bases; J trimming: 8 bases; junction bases outside the gene matches: 17. CDR1 is SGHAT, CDR2 FQNNGV, per germline. The CDR3 has 19 residues. The CDR3, as DNA: TGTGCCAGCAGCTTAGATGCGAGGATTTGGACAGGGGTGGTAGATGAGCAGTTCTTC. Residues: CASSLDARIWTGVVDEQFF.

V usage is TRBV6-6 and J usage is TRBJ1-4; perhaps TRBD1 as D (6 bases). The length of the CDR3 is 13 residues. Trimming pared 6 bases from V and 8 bases from J, leaving 13 bases between. Germline V gene data show CDR1 as MNHNY and CDR2 as SVGAGI (reference sequence). CDR3: CASRATGVEKLFF. The CDR3 DNA reads TGTGCCAGCAGAGCGACAGGAGTGGAAAAACTGTTTTTT.